The 23 T cell receptor beta chains in this list originate from one sample, sequenced in a study of shared clonotypes between healthy human individuals. Clones were sequenced by immunoSEQ multiplex PCR, and TCRdb holds only the in-frame ones, with some missing. Found here are around 2,000,000 clones, 90% to 95% of them singletons; the top ten hold approximately 0.13%. The material sequenced was naive CD4+ T cells sorted from blood. Specified subset: CD45RA+ positively selected. These receptors originate from a man younger than 35 in good health.

The genes are TRBV6-4 and TRBJ1-2; D is unresolved. V lost 10 bases and J 4 bases, leaving 22 bases between the germline ends. In germline, CDR1 is MRHNA, CDR2 SNTAGT. CDR3 length equals 15 residues. The CDR3 sequence is CATITEETEFYGYTF. The CDR3 DNA follows: TGTGCCACCATAACGGAGGAAACCGAATTCTATGGCTACACCTTC.

The chain joins TRBV7-6 to TRBJ2-5, with D maybe TRBD2 (6 bases). The V end lost 3 bases, the J end lost 4 bases, and 15 bases lay between the germline ends. The germline gives CDR1 SGHVS, CDR2 FNYEAQ. The length of the CDR3 is 15 residues. CDR3 bases: TGTGCCAGCAGCTTGGTTACTAGCAAACCAGAGACCCAGTACTTC. Translated: CASSLVTSKPETQYF.

This rearrangement joins TRBV5-1 to TRBJ1-1; 9 bases fit TRBD1. Germline lookup yields CDR1 SGHRS and CDR2 YFSETQ. The CDR3 is 15 amino acids. The junction had 7 bases not matched to a gene; V was cut back by 4 bases and J by 3 bases. DNA for the CDR3: TGCGCCAGCAGCGCCTTGGACAGGGGCGACACTGAAGCTTTCTTT. Translating gives CASSALDRGDTEAFF.

The genes are TRBV2 and TRBJ1-1; D unclear. Germline V gene data show CDR1 as SNHLY and CDR2 as FYNNEI. This CDR3 is built from 14 residues. The germline V and J ends were trimmed by 5 bases and 2 bases, with 12 bases remaining between them. CDR3 DNA: TGTGCCAGCAGTCTTGACATCCCCAACACTGAAGCTTTCTTT. Residues: CASSLDIPNTEAFF.

The gene calls are TRBV7-9 and TRBJ2-2; 7 nucleotides agree with TRBD1. The V segment lost 5 bases and the J segment 14 bases; nucleotides outside the gene matches: 14. This CDR3 contains 14 residues. The V gene's germline CDR1 is SEHNR and CDR2 FQNEAQ (reference sequence). DNA of the CDR3: TGTGCCAGCAGCCAGTTGGACAGGAAAGATGGTCTGTTTTTT. Residues: CASSQLDRKDGLFF.

The sample holds one count of this clone. The rearrangement joins TRBV5-6 to TRBJ2-2; D is possibly TRBD2 (7 bases). The CDR3 is made up of 16 amino acids. CDR1 and CDR2 from the germline V gene are SGHDT and YYEEEE. Trimming removed 5 bases from V and 6 bases from J, with 20 bases in between. The CDR3 sequence: CASRYRGGVYPGELFF. The CDR3 DNA follows: TGTGCCAGCAGATATAGAGGGGGGGTTTATCCCGGGGAGCTGTTTTTT. The complete variable domain, with remaining parts taken from reference TRBV5-6 and TRBJ2-2, reads DAGVTQSPTHLIKTRGQQVTLRCSPKSGHDTVSWYQQALGQGPQFIFQYYEEEERQRGNFPDRFSGHQFPNYSSELNVNALLLGDSALYLCASRYRGGVYPGELFFGEGSRLTVL.

The chain carries TRBV11-2 and TRBJ2-1, with 8 bases lining up with TRBD2. Trimming took 3 bases from V and 8 from J; bases not matched to a gene: 12. Germline CDR1 SGHAT, CDR2 FQNNGV. The CDR3 has 16 residues. Here the CDR3 reads CASSLFGRAVIDEQFF. The CDR3 DNA reads TGTGCCAGCAGCTTGTTCGGGAGGGCGGTTATAGATGAGCAGTTCTTC.

This sequence joins TRBV6-1 and TRBJ2-3, with 11 bases fitting TRBD1. Germline V gene data show CDR1 as MNHNS and CDR2 as SASEGT. V was clipped by 5 bases and J by 4 bases; unmatched bases: 5. This CDR3 region has 15 residues. The CDR3 nucleotides are TGTGCCAGCAGTACGGGACAGGGGGACGCAGATACGCAGTATTTT. It specifies CASSTGQGDADTQYF.

The gene calls are TRBV11-2 and TRBJ2-1; D could derive from TRBD1 or TRBD2 (6 bases each). Trimming pared 0 bases from V and 5 bases from J, leaving 14 bases between. The CDR3 spans 16 residues. Germline assignment: CDR1 SGHAT and CDR2 FQNNGV. The CDR3 spells CASSLDRWGAHNEQFF. The CDR3 DNA is TGTGCCAGCAGCTTAGATAGGTGGGGGGCTCACAATGAGCAGTTCTTC.

The rearrangement joins TRBV14 to TRBJ2-4, with D possibly matching TRBD1 (6 bases). Germline loops: CDR1 SGHDN, CDR2 FVKESK. The V gene lost 1 base and the J gene lost 8 bases, with 9 bases spanning the gap. CDR3 length: 13 residues. The CDR3 nucleotides are TGTGCCAGCAGCCAAGGGACAGTGGACATTCAGTACTTC. It is translated as CASSQGTVDIQYF.

About this clone: An end of the junction does not agree with germline; a read error may underlie this. The chain is built from TRBV5-4 and TRBJ2-1, with TRBD2 matching 13 bases. Germline lookup yields CDR1 SGHNT and CDR2 YYREEE (reference sequence). This CDR3 is 18 amino acids long. CDR3 loop: CASSLGTSGKGAYNEQFF. CDR3 nucleotides: TGTGCCAGCAGTTTGGGGACTAGCGGGAAGGGGGCCTACAATGAGCAGTTCTTC.

The V and J genes are TRBV5-6 and TRBJ2-3; D is unclear. The CDR3 length is 15 residues. V gave up 0 bases and J gave up 5 bases, with 13 bases separating them. The germline CDR1 and CDR2 sequences are SGHDT and YYEEEE. The DNA for the CDR3 is TGTGCCAGCAGCTTGGAAGGGCCCCTAGGAGATACGCAGTATTTT. It is translated as CASSLEGPLGDTQYF.

In this sample, this clone turned up once. The V gene is TRBV29-1, the J gene TRBJ2-3, with TRBD1 matching 9 bases. Per the germline V gene, CDR1 is SQVTM and CDR2 is ANQGSEA. This CDR3 region has 19 residues. V trimming: 3 bases; J trimming: 0 bases; junction bases outside the gene matches: 16. CDR3 DNA: TGCAGCGTTGAGGAGGGACAGGGATCCTTCCTTTCTAGCACAGATACGCAGTATTTT. Translating gives CSVEEGQGSFLSSTDTQYF.

The chain recombines TRBV5-4 with TRBJ1-1; a weak D match, TRBD1 (6 bases). This CDR3 has 15 amino acids. V was cut by 6 bases and J by 2 bases, with 17 bases left in between. Germline lookup yields CDR1 SGHNT and CDR2 YYREEE (reference sequence). The CDR3 DNA reads TGTGCCAGCACCCGACAGGAACGAGACAACACTGAAGCTTTCTTT. It is translated as CASTRQERDNTEAFF.

The V gene is TRBV5-1, the J gene TRBJ1-5, with 8 bases aligning to TRBD1. V was clipped by 2 bases and J by 4 bases; unmatched bases: 5. This CDR3 is 15 amino acids long. Germline lookup yields CDR1 SGHRS and CDR2 YFSETQ. As DNA, the CDR3 is TGCGCCAGCAGCTTCGAGGGACAGGAGAATCAGCCCCAGCATTTT. This gives the protein CASSFEGQENQPQHF.

Comments on this clone: At the DNA level, this CDR3 is encoded by other sequences in the same sample as well. This chain joins TRBV2 and TRBJ1-4; 9 positions match TRBD1. V lost 3 bases, J lost 7 bases, and 3 bases stayed unmatched. The CDR3 has 14 residues. Germline loops: CDR1 SNHLY, CDR2 FYNNEI. Here the CDR3 reads CASSETGGGEKLFF. The CDR3 nucleotides read TGTGCCAGCAGTGAGACAGGGGGAGGTGAAAAACTGTTTTTT.

This sequence joins TRBV25-1 and TRBJ2-5, with TRBD1 as a possible D gene (6 bases). The CDR3 covers 15 residues. Germline CDR1 is MGHDK and CDR2 is SYGVNS. V was clipped by 3 bases and J by 5 bases, with 16 bases between them. Written as DNA, the CDR3 is TGTGCCAGCAGTGAGCACAGGGTAGCAGGCGAGACCCAGTACTTC. Encoded protein: CASSEHRVAGETQYF. Together with reference TRBV25-1 and TRBJ2-5, the CDR3 gives the full variable domain: EADIYQTPRYLVIGTGKKITLECSQTMGHDKMYWYQQDPGMELHLIHYSYGVNSTEKGDLSSESTVSRIRTEHFPLTLESARPSHTSQYLCASSEHRVAGETQYFGPGTRLLVL.

This clone was counted a single time. In the same sample, other DNA sequences code for this CDR3. V gene TRBV6-1 combines with J gene TRBJ2-3; D perhaps matches TRBD1 (5 bases). Germline CDR1 reads MNHNS; CDR2 reads SASEGT. The CDR3 is 13 amino acids. Between the trimmed V and J ends, which lost 4 bases and 3 bases, there was a span of 8 bases. CDR3 DNA sequence: TGTGCCAGCAGTGCCCCAGGGACAGATACGCAGTATTTT. It specifies CASSAPGTDTQYF.

The chain is built from TRBV19 and TRBJ2-7; tentatively, D is TRBD1 or TRBD2 (5 bases each). The CDR3 has 14 residues. Germline V gene data show CDR1 as LNHDA and CDR2 as SQIVND (reference sequence). V was cut by 6 bases and J by 2 bases, with 14 bases left in between. The CDR3 coding sequence is TGTGCCAGTAGCGAGAGGGGAGCGGCCTACGAGCAGTACTTC. As protein: CASSERGAAYEQYF.

The genes are TRBV27 and TRBJ2-2; possibly TRBD2 for D (6 bases). Looked up from germline, CDR1 is MNHEY and CDR2 is SMNVEV (reference sequence). V dropped 7 bases and J dropped 0 bases, with 12 bases sitting between them. This CDR3 contains 15 residues. The CDR3 coding sequence is TGTGCCAGCACTGGCGGGACCGCGAACACCGGGGAGCTGTTTTTT. Amino acids: CASTGGTANTGELFF.

The rearrangement joins TRBV7-9 to TRBJ2-7; D not resolved. The V gene's germline CDR1 is SEHNR and CDR2 FQNEAQ (reference sequence). Trimming stripped 6 bases from V and 6 bases from J, with 9 bases between. CDR3 length equals 11 residues. The DNA of the CDR3 is TGTGCCAGCAGGGCTGGGGTCGAGCAGTACTTC. Translated: CASRAGVEQYF.

CDR3 sequence (DNA): TGTGCCAGCAGCTACCTTGGGGACTCCTCCTACGAGCAGTACTTC. Protein product: CASSYLGDSSYEQYF. V usage is TRBV6-5 and J usage is TRBJ2-7; tentatively, D is TRBD2 (6 bases). The V and J ends lost 6 bases and 0 bases respectively, with 15 bases between them. Per the germline V gene, CDR1 is MNHEY and CDR2 is SVGAGI. This CDR3 comprises 15 residues.

The rearrangement joins TRBV19 to TRBJ1-5, with D unresolved. The germline V gene has CDR1 LNHDA and CDR2 SQIVND (reference sequence). The CDR3 has 13 amino acids. Trimming stripped 3 bases from V and 10 bases from J, with 13 bases between. CDR3 protein: CASSIYVGEPQHF. Written as DNA, the CDR3 is TGTGCCAGTAGTATTTATGTTGGTGAACCCCAGCATTTT.